The 11 T cell receptor beta chains below come from one sample, sequenced in a study of response to subunit inactivated influenza vaccine. TCRdb fed the RT-PCR reads into MiXCR, producing one record per CDR3 protein. This table has under 800,000 distinct CDR3 sequences, approximately 14% appearing once. The source was PBMCs from blood, collected around 14 days before vaccination. Every receptor here comes from a man aged 50-59 years who received an inactivated influenza vaccine.

Of note for this clonotype: Possible read error: a much larger clone is one base away. CDR3 nucleotides: TGTGCCAGCAGTTTAGATGGGGTAGCGGGGGCCAAGGTCCTGACTTTC. Its protein is CASSLDGVAGAKVLTF. This sequence joins TRBV12-3 or TRBV12-4 and TRBJ2-6; 9 bases agree with TRBD2. The CDR3 runs to 16 residues.

CDR3 region: CASSLRAGPRGTQYF. The CDR3 bases are TGTGCCAGCAGTTTAAGGGCGGGACCAAGGGGGACCCAGTACTTC. V gene TRBV12-3 or TRBV12-4 combines with J gene TRBJ2-5; TRBD2 is a possible D gene (6 bases). V was shortened by 2 bases and J by 7 bases, with 17 bases between the two germline ends. The CDR3 spans 15 residues.

The chain is built from TRBV29-1 and TRBJ2-3, with 7 bases lining up with TRBD2. V lost 6 bases, J lost 2 bases, and 11 bases stayed unmatched. Per germline, CDR1 SQVTM and CDR2 ANQGSEA. The CDR3 consists of 15 residues. The CDR3, as DNA: TGCAGCGTGGCCGGGGGAGCGGGATACACAGATACGCAGTATTTT. The encoded protein is CSVAGGAGYTDTQYF.

This clonotype was observed a handful of times. V and J are TRBV7-9 and TRBJ2-5; 8 bases line up with TRBD1. This CDR3 has 13 amino acids. The junction had 3 bases not matched to a gene; V was cut back by 7 bases and J by 2 bases. Germline lookup yields CDR1 SEHNR and CDR2 FQNEAQ (reference sequence). The CDR3 protein is CASTRTGQETQYF. In DNA, the CDR3 is TGTGCCAGCACCCGGACAGGGCAAGAGACCCAGTACTTC.

The chain couples TRBV18 to TRBJ1-6, with D tentatively TRBD1 (6 bases). The V end was cut by 3 bases, the J end by 7 bases, with 13 bases between. The CDR3 loop spans 15 amino acids. From germline, CDR1 is KGHSH and CDR2 LQKENI. The CDR3, as DNA: TGTGCCAGCTCACCGCGGACAGCTGACAATTCACCCCTCCACTTT. This sequence encodes CASSPRTADNSPLHF.

The gene calls are TRBV5-1 and TRBJ2-5, with TRBD1 as a possible D gene (6 bases). Germline V CDR1 and CDR2: SGHRS, YFSETQ. The CDR3 runs 14 residues. The ends were cut back, 3 bases at V and 3 bases at J, with 12 bases in the middle. CDR3 sequence reads: CASSSDRSEETQYF. The CDR3 coding sequence is TGCGCCAGCAGCTCGGACAGATCCGAAGAGACCCAGTACTTC. The variable domain in full, with the rest retrieved from reference TRBV5-1 and TRBJ2-5, is KAGVTQTPRYLIKTRGQQVTLSCSPISGHRSVSWYQQTPGQGLQFLFEYFSETQRNKGNFPGRFSGRQFSNSRSEMNVSTLELGDSALYLCASSSDRSEETQYFGPGTRLLVL.

A remark on this clonotype: Compared with germline, one end of the junction differs, possibly owing to a read error. This chain uses TRBV3-1 with TRBJ2-1; 10 bases match TRBD2. Germline values: CDR1 LGHDT, CDR2 YNNKEL (reference sequence). The CDR3 has 12 residues. The CDR3 nucleotides read TGTGCCAGCAGCCAAGGCAGCGGGAGGGCTTACTTC. Its translation is CASSQGSGRAYF.

This clonotype was seen repeatedly, ten times or more. The J gene is TRBJ1-5, the V gene TRBV3-1, with D hard to call. This CDR3 has 13 amino acids. V was shortened by 0 bases and J by 11 bases, with 11 bases between the two germline ends. Looked up from germline, CDR1 is LGHDT and CDR2 is YNNKEL (reference sequence). CDR3 sequence (DNA): TGTGCCAGCAGCCAAGATTTTGAAGGTTCCCAGCATTTT. Its protein is CASSQDFEGSQHF.

This sequence joins TRBV7-9 and TRBJ2-7; a weak D match, TRBD2 (6 bases). Germline assignment: CDR1 SEHNR and CDR2 FQNEAQ (reference sequence). The V end was cut by 5 bases, the J end by 3 bases, with 14 bases between. The CDR3 is 14 amino acids. CDR3 nucleotides: TGTGCCAGCAGCACACCCGGCGGGAACTACGAGCAGTACTTC. This codes for CASSTPGGNYEQYF. Full variable domain (outside the CDR3, taken from reference TRBV7-9 and TRBJ2-7): DTGVSQNPRHKITKRGQNVTFRCDPISEHNRLYWYRQTLGQGPEFLTYFQNEAQLEKSRLLSDRFSAERPKGSFSTLEIQRTEQGDSAMYLCASSTPGGNYEQYFGPGTRLTVT.

Ten or more counts support this clonotype. The chain carries TRBV25-1 and TRBJ2-7, with 7 bases matching TRBD1. From germline, CDR1 is MGHDK and CDR2 SYGVNS. V shed 3 bases and J 4 bases; nucleotides not matched to a gene: 3. This CDR3 is built from 13 residues. The CDR3 sequence: CASSDYRGYEQYF. CDR3 sequence (DNA): TGTGCCAGCAGTGATTACAGGGGTTACGAGCAGTACTTC.

This clonotype was seen only a few times. J is TRBJ2-7 and V is TRBV27, with 7 positions matching TRBD2. The V segment lost 6 bases and the J segment 7 bases; nucleotides outside the gene matches: 18. Germline V CDR1 and CDR2: MNHEY, SMNVEV (reference sequence). This CDR3 is built from 16 residues. CDR3 DNA: TGTGCCAGCAGCCATACGAAACTAGCGACTAAGAGGGAGCAGTACTTC. It is translated as CASSHTKLATKREQYF.